This record concerns one T cell receptor (beta chain) sequence. Generated by immunoSEQ multiplex PCR, the TCRdb table keeps only in-frame clones and is missing some. The sample consists of over 150,000 clones, roughly 91% of them appearing once. The data stem from a study of control samples from healthy donors and cancer patients. The material sequenced was blood. This clonotype originated in a man aged 18 to 30 in good health.

The CDR3 DNA follows: TGTGCCAGCTCTCGAGGACTAGCGGGGGGAGAGGGTGAGCAGTTCTTC. Its translation: CASSRGLAGGEGEQFF. V is TRBV18 and J is TRBJ2-1; 14 nucleotides line up with TRBD2. This CDR3 spans 16 amino acids. V shed 6 bases, J shed 9 bases, and the junction held 10 bases outside the gene matches. Germline CDR1 reads KGHSH; CDR2 reads LQKENI.